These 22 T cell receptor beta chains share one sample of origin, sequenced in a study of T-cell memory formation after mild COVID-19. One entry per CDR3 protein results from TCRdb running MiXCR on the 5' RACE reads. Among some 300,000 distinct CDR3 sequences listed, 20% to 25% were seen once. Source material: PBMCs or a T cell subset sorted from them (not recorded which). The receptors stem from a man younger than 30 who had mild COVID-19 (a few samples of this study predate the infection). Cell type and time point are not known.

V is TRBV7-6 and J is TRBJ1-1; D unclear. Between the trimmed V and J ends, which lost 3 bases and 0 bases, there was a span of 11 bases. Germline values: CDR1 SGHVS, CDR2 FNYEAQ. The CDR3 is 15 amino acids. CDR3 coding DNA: TGTGCCAGCAGCTTCCAGGCGGCCATGAACACTGAAGCTTTCTTT. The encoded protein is CASSFQAAMNTEAFF.

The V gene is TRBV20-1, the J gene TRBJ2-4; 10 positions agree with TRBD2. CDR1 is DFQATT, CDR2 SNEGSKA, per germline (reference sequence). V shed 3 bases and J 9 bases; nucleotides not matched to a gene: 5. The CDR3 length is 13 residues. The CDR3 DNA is TGCAGTGCTAGGGAGCGGGGGGGCCGCATTCAGTACTTC. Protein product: CSARERGGRIQYF.

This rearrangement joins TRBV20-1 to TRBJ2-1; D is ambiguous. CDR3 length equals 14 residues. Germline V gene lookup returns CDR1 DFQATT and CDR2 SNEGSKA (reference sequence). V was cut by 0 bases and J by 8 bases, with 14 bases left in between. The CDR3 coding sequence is TGCAGTGCTAGAGATTTTGCAACCCTCGATGAGCAGTTCTTC. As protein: CSARDFATLDEQFF.

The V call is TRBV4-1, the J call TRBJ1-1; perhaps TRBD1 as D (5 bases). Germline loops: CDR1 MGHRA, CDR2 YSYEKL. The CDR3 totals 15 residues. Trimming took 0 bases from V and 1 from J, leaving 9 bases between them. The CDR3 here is CASSQEGAGNTEAFF. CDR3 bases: TGCGCCAGCAGCCAAGAAGGGGCAGGGAACACTGAAGCTTTCTTT.

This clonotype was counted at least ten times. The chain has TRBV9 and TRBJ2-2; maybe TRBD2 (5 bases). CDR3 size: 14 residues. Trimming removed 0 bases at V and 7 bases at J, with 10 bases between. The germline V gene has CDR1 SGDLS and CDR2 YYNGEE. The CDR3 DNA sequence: TGTGCCAGCAGCGTAGCTTACCGGGGCGGGGAGCTGTTTTTT. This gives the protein CASSVAYRGGELFF.

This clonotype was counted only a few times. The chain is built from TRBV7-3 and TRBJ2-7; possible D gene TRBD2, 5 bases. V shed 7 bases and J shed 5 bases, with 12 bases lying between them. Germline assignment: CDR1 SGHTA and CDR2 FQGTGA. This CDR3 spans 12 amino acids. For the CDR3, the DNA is TGTGCCAGCACCCACGGGAAGAACGAGCAGTACTTC. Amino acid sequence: CASTHGKNEQYF. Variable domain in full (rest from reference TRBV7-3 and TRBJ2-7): GAGVSQTPSNKVTEKGKYVELRCDPISGHTALYWYRQSLGQGPEFLIYFQGTGAADDSGLPNDRFFAVRPEGSVSTLKIQRTERGDSAVYLCASTHGKNEQYFGPGTRLTVT.

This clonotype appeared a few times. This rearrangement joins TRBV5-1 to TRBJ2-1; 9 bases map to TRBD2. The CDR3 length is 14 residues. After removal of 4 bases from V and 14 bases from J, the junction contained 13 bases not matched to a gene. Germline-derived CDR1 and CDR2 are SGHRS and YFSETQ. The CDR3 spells CASSQSERGEPEFF. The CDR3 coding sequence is TGCGCCAGCAGCCAAAGCGAGCGGGGGGAACCTGAGTTCTTC.

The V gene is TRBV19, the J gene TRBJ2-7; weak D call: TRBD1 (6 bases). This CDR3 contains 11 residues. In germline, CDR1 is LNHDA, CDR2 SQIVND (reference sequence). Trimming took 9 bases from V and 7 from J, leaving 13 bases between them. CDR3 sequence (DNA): TGTGCCAGGAACAGGGAAGGAGAGCAGTACGTC. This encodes CARNREGEQYV.

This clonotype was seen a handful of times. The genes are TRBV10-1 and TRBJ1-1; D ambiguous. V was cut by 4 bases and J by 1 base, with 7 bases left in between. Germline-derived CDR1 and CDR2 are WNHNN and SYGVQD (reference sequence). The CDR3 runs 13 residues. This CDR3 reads CASSVPGNTEAFF. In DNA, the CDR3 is TGCGCCAGCAGTGTCCCTGGGAACACTGAAGCTTTCTTT.

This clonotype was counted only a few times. CDR3 sequence: CATSRGSDPRTDTQYF. CDR3 DNA: TGTGCCACCAGCAGAGGGTCGGACCCCCGCACAGATACGCAGTATTTT. The chain uses TRBV15 and TRBJ2-3; D is undetermined. Trimming took off 1 base at V and 1 base at J, with 12 bases between the two ends. The CDR3 loop spans 16 amino acids. The germline CDR1 and CDR2 sequences are LNHNV and YYDKDF (reference sequence).

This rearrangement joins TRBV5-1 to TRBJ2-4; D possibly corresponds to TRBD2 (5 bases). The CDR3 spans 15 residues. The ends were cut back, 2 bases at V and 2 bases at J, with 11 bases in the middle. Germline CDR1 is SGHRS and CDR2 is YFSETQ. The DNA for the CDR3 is TGCGCCAGCAGCTTTCCGGGAAACACCAAAAACATTCAGTACTTC. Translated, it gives CASSFPGNTKNIQYF.

For the CDR3, the DNA is TGTGCCAGCAGCGGGCTAGCGGGGGAGAACACCGGGGAGCTGTTTTTT. Residues: CASSGLAGENTGELFF. This chain uses TRBV9 with TRBJ2-2, with TRBD2 matching over 10 bases. V shed 3 bases and J 1 base; nucleotides not matched to a gene: 3. This CDR3 is 16 amino acids long. Germline V gives CDR1 SGDLS, CDR2 YYNGEE. The whole variable domain, remainder taken from reference TRBV9 and TRBJ2-2, is DSGVTQTPKHLITATGQRVTLRCSPRSGDLSVYWYQQSLDQGLQFLIQYYNGEERAKGNILERFSAQQFPDLHSELNLSSLELGDSALYFCASSGLAGENTGELFFGEGSRLTVL.

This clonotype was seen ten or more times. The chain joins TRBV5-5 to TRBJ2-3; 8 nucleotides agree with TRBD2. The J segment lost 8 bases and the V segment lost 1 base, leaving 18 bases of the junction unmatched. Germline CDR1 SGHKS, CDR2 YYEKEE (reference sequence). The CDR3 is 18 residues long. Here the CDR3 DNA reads TGTGCCAGCAGCTTGCAGGCAACCCGACTAGCGTCCTCGGGTACGCAGTATTTT. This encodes CASSLQATRLASSGTQYF.

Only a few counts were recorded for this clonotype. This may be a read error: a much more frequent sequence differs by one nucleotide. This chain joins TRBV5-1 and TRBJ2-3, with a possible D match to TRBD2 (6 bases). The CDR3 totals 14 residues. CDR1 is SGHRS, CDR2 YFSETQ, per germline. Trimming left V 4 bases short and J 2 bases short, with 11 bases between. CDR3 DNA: TGCGCCAGCAGCACCGGACTACCCACAGATACGCAGTATTTT. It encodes CASSTGLPTDTQYF.

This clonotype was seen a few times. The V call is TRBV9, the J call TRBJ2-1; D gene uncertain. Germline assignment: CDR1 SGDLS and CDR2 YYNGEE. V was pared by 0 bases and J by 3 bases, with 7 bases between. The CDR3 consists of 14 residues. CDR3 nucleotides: TGTGCCAGCAGCGTAGGGGCAGACTACAATGAGCAGTTCTTC. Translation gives CASSVGADYNEQFF.

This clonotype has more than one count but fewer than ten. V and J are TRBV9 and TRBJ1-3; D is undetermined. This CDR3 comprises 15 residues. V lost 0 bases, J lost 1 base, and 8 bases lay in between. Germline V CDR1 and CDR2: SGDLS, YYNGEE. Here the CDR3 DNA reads TGTGCCAGCAGCGTAGGTGGGAATTCTGGAAACACCATATATTTT. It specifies CASSVGGNSGNTIYF.

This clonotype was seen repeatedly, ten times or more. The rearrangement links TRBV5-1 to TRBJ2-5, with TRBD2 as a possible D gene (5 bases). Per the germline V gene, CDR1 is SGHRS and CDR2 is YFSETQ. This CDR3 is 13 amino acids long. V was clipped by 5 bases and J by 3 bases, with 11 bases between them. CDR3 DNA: TGCGCCAGCAGTTCTGGAGGAGAAGAGACCCAGTACTTC. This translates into CASSSGGEETQYF.

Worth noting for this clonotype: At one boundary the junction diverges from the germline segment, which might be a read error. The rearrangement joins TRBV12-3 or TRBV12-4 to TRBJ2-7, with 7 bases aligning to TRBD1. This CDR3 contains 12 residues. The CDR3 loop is CASSYRGLQASF. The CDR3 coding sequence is TGTGCCAGCAGTTACAGGGGCCTCCAGGCTAGCTTC.

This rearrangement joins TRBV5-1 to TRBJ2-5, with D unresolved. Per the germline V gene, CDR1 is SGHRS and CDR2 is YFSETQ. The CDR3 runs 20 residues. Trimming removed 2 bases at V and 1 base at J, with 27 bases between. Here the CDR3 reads CASSFGRVFGTGNTQETQYF. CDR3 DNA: TGCGCCAGCAGCTTTGGACGCGTGTTTGGAACCGGCAATACCCAAGAGACCCAGTACTTC.

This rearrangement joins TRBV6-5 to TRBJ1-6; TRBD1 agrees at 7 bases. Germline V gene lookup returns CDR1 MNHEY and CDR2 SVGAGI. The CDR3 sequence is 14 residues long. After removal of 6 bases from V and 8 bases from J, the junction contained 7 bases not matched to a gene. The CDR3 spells CASSTQGLDSPLHF. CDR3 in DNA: TGTGCCAGCAGCACACAGGGGTTGGATTCACCCCTCCACTTT.

CDR3 in DNA: TGTGCCACCAGTGATGAGGGTTTGCATGAGCAGTTCTTC. It is translated as CATSDEGLHEQFF. This chain links TRBV24-1 with TRBJ2-1, with D possibly being TRBD2 (5 bases). This CDR3 contains 13 residues. CDR1 and CDR2 from the germline V gene are KGHDR and SFDVKD. Trimming took 3 bases from V and 8 from J, leaving 10 bases between them.

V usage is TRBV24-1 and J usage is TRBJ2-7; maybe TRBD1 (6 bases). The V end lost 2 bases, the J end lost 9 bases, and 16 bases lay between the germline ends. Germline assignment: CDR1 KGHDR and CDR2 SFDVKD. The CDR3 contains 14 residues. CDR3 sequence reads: CATSDSLWAGVQYF. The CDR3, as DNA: TGTGCCACCAGTGATTCCCTTTGGGCAGGGGTGCAGTACTTC.